A selection of T cell receptor beta chains follows, all from one sample in a study of OX40 agonist ivuxolimab in advanced cancers. Only in-frame clones appear in the TCRdb table, and some are missing; sequencing was by immunoSEQ multiplex PCR. The sample includes about 100,000 clones, roughly 90% of them seen just once. The material was CD4+ or CD8+ T cells sorted from blood, obtained in a trial of the OX40 agonist ivuxolimab. The receptors derive from an adult with an advanced solid tumor such as melanoma, head and neck, liver or kidney cancer. CDR3s include the opening cysteine and the closing phenylalanine or tryptophan. D genes are given only for firm matches. Size values are once, few and many counts, or a class for expanded clones, and some rows have none.

>TRBV6-1|-|-|TRBJ1-5
TGTGCCACCACTGAGGTGCGTGACTATAGCAATCAGCCCCAGCATTTT
CATTEVRDYSNQPQHF
>TRBV15|TRBD1|once|TRBJ2-3
TGTGCCACCAGCAGAGCGACAGGGAAAGGGACAGATACGCAGTATTTT
CATSRATGKGTDTQYF
>TRBV6-5|-|-|TRBJ1-1
TGTGCCAGCAGTTACTCGAAATCGGGAATGAACACTGAAGCTTTCTTT
CASSYSKSGMNTEAFF
>TRBV27|-|-|TRBJ2-7
TGTGCCAGCACGGGACTGACGTTCTACGAGCAGTACTTC
CASTGLTFYEQYF
>TRBV5-1|-|-|TRBJ2-1
TGCGCCAGCGCGGTTGGCAGCCGCATGAATGAGCAGTTCTTC
CASAVGSRMNEQFF
>TRBV9|-|-|TRBJ1-1
TGTGCCAGCAGCGTAGCAGGGCCGGGAGCTTTCTTT
CASSVAGPGAFF
>TRBV28|-|-|TRBJ2-5
TGTGCCAGCACTGCCCTGACTGGAGAGACCCAGTACTTC
CASTALTGETQYF
>TRBV18|TRBD2|few|TRBJ2-3
TGTGCCAGCTCACTCCGCGGGGGACCCACAGATACGCAGTATTTT
CASSLRGGPTDTQYF
>TRBV6-6|-|-|TRBJ2-5
TGTGCCAGCAGCCGGCCGTCAAATTTAGGGGAGACCCAGTACTTC
CASSRPSNLGETQYF
>TRBV7-9|-|-|TRBJ2-1
TGTGCCAGCAGCTTATTTGTAAACTACAATGAGCAGTTCTTC
CASSLFVNYNEQFF
>TRBV15|-|-|TRBJ2-4
TGTGCCACCAGCCCTCGATCCCGGGGTATGGCCAAAAACATTCAGTACTTC
CATSPRSRGMAKNIQYF
>TRBV9|-|-|TRBJ1-2
TGTGCCAGCAGCGCGGGGACGGGCTACACCTTC
CASSAGTGYTF
>TRBV14|TRBD2|once|TRBJ2-2
TGTGCCAGCAGCCAAGAACTAGCGGGAGTAAGGACCGGGGAGCTGTTTTTT
CASSQELAGVRTGELFF
>TRBV5-1|TRBD2|-|TRBJ2-7
TGCGCCAGCAGCTTGTGGGCGCGGGAGGGCGACGAGCAGTACTTC
CASSLWAREGDEQYF
>TRBV4-1|-|-|TRBJ2-7
TGCGCCAGCAGCCTTGCCCAGGGGCACGAGCAGTACTTC
CASSLAQGHEQYF
>TRBV19|-|-|TRBJ2-5
TGTGCCAGTAGCGACTTGTCGCGAGAGACCCAGTACTTC
CASSDLSRETQYF
>TRBV18|TRBD1|-|TRBJ2-6
TGTGCCACCTCCCCATGGGACAGGGGGCGTCGGGGGGCCAACGTCCTGACTTTC
CATSPWDRGRRGANVLTF
>TRBV18|-|-|TRBJ1-4
TGTGCCAGCTCACTGGCCGTAGGGTTTAATGAAAAACTGTTTTTT
CASSLAVGFNEKLFF
>TRBV7-2|-|-|TRBJ1-5
TGTGCCAGCAGCCCAAGGGCACAAGGCGGGGGGGAGGCCCAGCATTTT
CASSPRAQGGGEAQHF
>TRBV7-2|TRBD2|-|TRBJ2-7
TGTGCCAGCAGCTTGGGCGGGAGGACTCCCTACGAGCAGTACTTC
CASSLGGRTPYEQYF
>TRBV5-4|TRBD2|-|TRBJ2-7
TGTGCCAACAGCGCGACTAGCGGGACCTACGAGCAGTACTTC
CANSATSGTYEQYF
>TRBV29-1|TRBD1|-|TRBJ1-2
TGCAGCACAACGACAGGGTCGGTGGATGGCTACACCTTC
CSTTTGSVDGYTF
>TRBV15|-|-|TRBJ1-1
TGTGCCACCAGCAGAGATGTCCGTGGGGGGGCGGCGACTGAAGCTTTCTTT
CATSRDVRGGAATEAFF
>TRBV19|TRBD2|-|TRBJ2-3
TGTGCCAGTAGAGACATAGCGGGAGAGGCAGATACGCAGTATTTT
CASRDIAGEADTQYF
>TRBV2|TRBD1|-|TRBJ2-7
TGTGCCAGCAGGGAACAGGGGACCCTAGCCGAGCAGTACTTC
CASREQGTLAEQYF
>TRBV6-6|-|-|TRBJ2-1
TGTGCCAGCAGTTACTTTCAAGAGAATGAGCAGTTCTTC
CASSYFQENEQFF
>TRBV11-2|-|-|TRBJ2-1
TGTGCCAGCACCCTGGCCCCGAGGGGCTCCTACAATGAGCAGTTCTTC
CASTLAPRGSYNEQFF
>TRBV28|TRBD1|-|TRBJ1-2
TGTGCCAGCAGGCCTCCGGGACAGCGCCATTCAAGCGTCTACACCTTC
CASRPPGQRHSSVYTF
>TRBV28|-|-|TRBJ1-5
TGTGCCTGCATCGGGGATCAGCCCCAGCATTTT
CACIGDQPQHF
>TRBV28|-|-|TRBJ1-1
TGTGCCAGCAGGTACGGGAACACTGAAGCTTTCTTT
CASRYGNTEAFF
>TRBV28|TRBD2|-|TRBJ2-7
TGTGCCAGCAGTTTAGCGAGCGGGAGATTTTACGAGCAGTACTTC
CASSLASGRFYEQYF
>TRBV30|-|-|TRBJ2-1
TGTGCCTGGAGTGTTGTTGCCCCTGAGCAGTTCTTC
CAWSVVAPEQFF
>TRBV6-5|TRBD1|-|TRBJ2-7
TGTGCCAGCAGTTACTCTGACAGGGGCAACGAGCAGTACTTC
CASSYSDRGNEQYF
>TRBV6-1|-|-|TRBJ2-7
TGTGCCAGCAGTGAAGCGAGAACTAGTTTCTACGAGCAGTACTTC
CASSEARTSFYEQYF
>TRBV9|-|-|TRBJ2-7
TGTGCCAGCAGCGTAGATGCCGTTACCTACGAGCAGTACTTC
CASSVDAVTYEQYF
>TRBV9|-|-|TRBJ2-3
TGTGCCAGCAGCGCCGCCAAGACTCGGGAGGATACGCAGTATTTT
CASSAAKTREDTQYF
>TRBV21-1|-|once|TRBJ2-4
TGTGCCAGCCCGTCGGGCTGGGCCCTCGTAGCCAAAAACATTCAGTACTTC
CASPSGWALVAKNIQYF
>TRBV19|TRBD2|-|TRBJ2-1
TGTGCCAGTAGTCCCGGACTAGCGGGGGGGGTTGAACAGTTCTTC
CASSPGLAGGVEQFF
>TRBV5-1|-|-|TRBJ1-2
TGCGCCAGCAGCTTGAAGGGGACATCCAACTATGGCTACACCTTC
CASSLKGTSNYGYTF
>TRBV19|-|-|TRBJ2-6
TGTGCCAGTAGAGGGACTCCGTCCTCTGGGGCCAACGTCCTGACTTTC
CASRGTPSSGANVLTF
>TRBV25-1|-|-|TRBJ2-2
TGTGCCAGCACCCAGACAGGGAACACCGGGGAGCTGTTTTTT
CASTQTGNTGELFF
>TRBV18|-|few|TRBJ1-5
TGTGCCAGCTCAAACATCCCGAATCAGCCCCAGCATTTT
CASSNIPNQPQHF
>TRBV7-6|-|-|TRBJ2-3
TGTGCCAGCAGCCCGCAGACTAGTTCTTTCACAGATACGCAGTATTTT
CASSPQTSSFTDTQYF
>TRBV19|TRBD1|-|TRBJ2-4
TGTGCCAGTAGCCGTGGACAGGGGGCCTTACGGGGCATTCAGTACTTC
CASSRGQGALRGIQYF
>TRBV23-1|TRBD1|-|TRBJ1-4
TGCGCCAGCAGTCAAATCCAGGGGGCTACAACTAATGAAAAACTGTTTTTT
CASSQIQGATTNEKLFF
>TRBV9|-|-|TRBJ2-5
TGTGCCAGCAGCGTAGGACAGCACCAAGAGACCCAGTACTTC
CASSVGQHQETQYF
>TRBV28|-|once|TRBJ1-4
TGTGCCAGCAACACACTACTATGGGGGGCGATAAATGAAAAACTGTTTTTT
CASNTLLWGAINEKLFF
>TRBV11-2|-|-|TRBJ2-2
TGTGCCAGCAGCTCATACGGGGGCACCGGGGAGCTGTTTTTT
CASSSYGGTGELFF
>TRBV18|TRBD1|-|TRBJ1-2
TGTGCCAGCTCACCCCCTTCACGGACAGGAAAGGACTTCACAGTTAACTATGGCTACACCTTC
CASSPPSRTGKDFTVNYGYTF